A selection of T cell receptor beta chains follows, all from one sample in a study of tumor and adjacent non-tumor tissue in lung cancer. TCRdb reprocessed the multiplex PCR reads with MiXCR, giving one entry per CDR3 protein. The table has fewer than 120,000 distinct CDR3 sequences, 84% seen once. Sequences were obtained from lung tumor tissue. Every receptor here comes from a man in his 70s with non-small cell lung cancer. CDR3s include the opening cysteine and the closing phenylalanine or tryptophan. The D gene is left open where the match is weak. Part of the rows lack a size; the others show once, few, many or a class for expanded clones.

CDR3 DNA,CDR3 protein,V gene,D gene,clone size,J gene
TGTGCCAGCAGAAACAGCGTGACAGGGATGGTTGCTGAAGCTTTCTTT,CASRNSVTGMVAEAFF,TRBV12-3/TRBV12-4,TRBD1,many,TRBJ1-1
TGCGCCAGCAGGGAATTGGGGCGGGAGAGTTACAATGAGCAGCTCTTT,CASRELGRESYNEQLF,TRBV5-1,TRBD2,-,TRBJ2-1
TGTGCCAGCCAACATCCGGGACAGAGCTACGAGTACTACTTC,CASQHPGQSYEYYF,TRBV11-1,TRBD1,once,TRBJ2-7
TGTGCCAGCAGCTTCGGCGGGTGTCGGATTGAAGCTTTCTTT,CASSFGGCRIEAFF,TRBV11-2,-,-,TRBJ1-1
TGCGCCAGCAGCCAAGACCCTGCGGGCGTTGAATACAATGAGCAGTTCTTC,CASSQDPAGVEYNEQFF,TRBV4-3,-,few,TRBJ2-1
TGCAGCGTTCTCCAGACGGGGGCCTATGCCTACACGTTC,CSVLQTGAYAYTF,TRBV29-1,-,once,TRBJ1-2
TGTGCCAGTATCCAAGGACAGGGTCCCTACGAGCAGTATTTC,CASIQGQGPYEQYF,TRBV4-2,TRBD1,-,TRBJ2-7
TGTGCCATTACTTGGGGGACCCTGGAGACCCAGTACTTC,CAITWGTLETQYF,TRBV10-3,-,-,TRBJ2-5
TGTGCCGGCAGTCTCCCGCCGGGATTGAGGACTGAAGCTTTCTTT,CAGSLPPGLRTEAFF,TRBV28,-,-,TRBJ1-1
TGCATCAGCAACCAAGTTAGTTCCGGGGATACGCAGTATTTT,CISNQVSSGDTQYF,TRBV4-3,-,-,TRBJ2-3
TGTGTCAGCAGTATTGCGGGACAGGGCTATGGCTACACCTTC,CVSSIAGQGYGYTF,TRBV6-6,TRBD1,-,TRBJ1-2
TGTGCCAGCAGTTGGGGGGGAGAGATCCAATACTTC,CASSWGGEIQYF,TRBV6-5,TRBD2,-,TRBJ2-5
TGTGCCAGCAGCCCTGCGGGAGCGAGGGAAATCTACGAGCAGTACTTC,CASSPAGAREIYEQYF,TRBV6-5,TRBD2,-,TRBJ2-7
TGTGTCATCCAGCCGGGGGGGACCCTCCCTTACGAGCAGTACTTC,CVIQPGGTLPYEQYF,TRBV10-3,TRBD2,-,TRBJ2-7
TGCGCCAGCGGCCAAGAATACAGGGTCTCCTACGAGCAGTACTTC,CASGQEYRVSYEQYF,TRBV4-1,-,-,TRBJ2-7
TGTGCCAGCAGCATAGAAATGGGGCCCACCGGGGAGCTGTTTTTT,CASSIEMGPTGELFF,TRBV9,-,-,TRBJ2-2
TGTGCCAGCAGGCCCAATCCGGTACTAGCGGGAGCAGACACGCAATATTTT,CASRPNPVLAGADTQYF,TRBV6-6,TRBD2,-,TRBJ2-3
TGTGTCAGCAGTTACTCCAAACACGTTATCTATGGCTACACCTTC,CVSSYSKHVIYGYTF,TRBV6-5,-,-,TRBJ1-2
TGTGCCGGCAGCTTCGGCGGAGGCCGGTCTGAAGCTTTCTTT,CAGSFGGGRSEAFF,TRBV11-2,-,-,TRBJ1-1
TGTGCCAGCAACCTTCTCAAGGGGTTAACGAGAGAGGCCCAGTACTTC,CASNLLKGLTREAQYF,TRBV5-4,-,-,TRBJ2-5
TGTGACAGCAGTTACTCCGGGACAGGGCAGCTGAGAGGCTACACGTTC,CDSSYSGTGQLRGYTF,TRBV6-5,TRBD1,-,TRBJ1-2
TGTGCCAGCAGTTCGCGAAACACCATATATTTT,CASSSRNTIYF,TRBV12-3/TRBV12-4,-,many,TRBJ1-3
TGTGCCAGCAGCGCCCAGATGGCCACCGGGGAGCAGTTTTTT,CASSAQMATGEQFF,TRBV9,-,-,TRBJ2-2
TGCAGCGTTGGGGCAAGTGGGATAAACGAGCAGTACTTC,CSVGASGINEQYF,TRBV29-1,-,few,TRBJ2-7
TGCAGCGTACCCGGGACAGGGAATTTTGGCTACACCTTC,CSVPGTGNFGYTF,TRBV29-1,TRBD1,-,TRBJ1-2
TGTGCCAGTGGAATGTCCCCGGGCACTGAAGCTTTCTTT,CASGMSPGTEAFF,TRBV7-9,-,-,TRBJ1-1
TGTACCAACAGCTTCGGTCGTGTTGAAGCTTTCTTT,CTNSFGRVEAFF,TRBV11-3,-,-,TRBJ1-1
TGTGTCAGCAGTAGACCAGCGGGGGGATACAATGAGCAGTTCTTC,CVSSRPAGGYNEQFF,TRBV6-1,TRBD2,-,TRBJ2-1
TGCAGCGTCGCGTCCGGGACGGGGGAAACAGAAACGCAGTATTTT,CSVASGTGETETQYF,TRBV29-1,-,-,TRBJ2-3